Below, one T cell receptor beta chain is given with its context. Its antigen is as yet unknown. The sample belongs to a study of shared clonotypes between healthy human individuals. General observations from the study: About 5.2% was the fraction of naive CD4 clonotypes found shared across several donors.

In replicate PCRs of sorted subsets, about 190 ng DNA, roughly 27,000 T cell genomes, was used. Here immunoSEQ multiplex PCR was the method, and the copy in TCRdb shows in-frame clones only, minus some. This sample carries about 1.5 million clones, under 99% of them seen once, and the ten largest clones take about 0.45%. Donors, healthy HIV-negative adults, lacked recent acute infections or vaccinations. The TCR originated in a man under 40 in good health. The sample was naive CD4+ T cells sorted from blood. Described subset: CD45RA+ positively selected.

CDR3 in amino acids: CSVVVVGGTGLETQYF. The CDR3 DNA is TGCAGCGTTGTAGTCGTCGGGGGGACAGGGCTTGAGACCCAGTACTTC. The chain employs TRBV29-1 and TRBJ2-5; 9 bases align to TRBD1. The germline gives CDR1 SQVTM, CDR2 ANQGSEA. J gave up 5 bases and V 4 bases, and 14 bases lay outside the gene matches. The CDR3 sequence is 16 residues long. The full variable domain, its missing parts supplied by reference TRBV29-1 and TRBJ2-5, is SAVISQKPSRDICQRGTSLTIQCQVDSQVTMMFWYRQQPGQSLTLIATANQGSEATYESGFVIDKFPISRPNLTFSTLTVSNMSPEDSSIYLCSVVVVGGTGLETQYFGPGTRLLVL.